This TCR beta chain was captured in a study of blood T cell repertoires in COVID-19. On the study more broadly: From T cells, B-cell-depleted T cells, or PBMCs came the material, which was cDNA or gDNA.

In this sample, this clone turned up a few times. Authors' analysis steps: The assay estimated nucleated cells by amplifying reference gene primers. This table comes from immunoSEQ multiplex PCR, and its TCRdb copy is limited to in-frame clones, with some not included. Clone size and V and J calls were adopted from that table, with D and trimming inferred from the DNA. The data contain under 250,000 clones, more than 65% of them seen just once; the ten biggest clones take up about 4.2%. Trimming removed 4 bases from V and 7 bases from J, with 19 bases in between. The CDR3 has 16 amino acids. Germline values: CDR1 MDHEN, CDR2 SYDVKM.

This receptor was identified in a man between 50 and 59 years old with active or convalescent COVID-19. The sequencing sample was made of peripheral blood. The chain is built from TRBV28 and TRBJ1-4, with a possible D match to TRBD1 (6 bases). Here the CDR3 reads CASSSPGTRNGEKLFF. The CDR3 nucleotides are TGTGCCAGCAGTTCGCCCGGGACACGGAATGGTGAAAAACTGTTTTTT.